One sample yielded the 28 T cell receptor beta chains listed below, sequenced in a study of shared clonotypes between healthy human individuals. Cells designated naive CD8 were CD45RO-negative and were positively selected for CCR7, with terminally differentiated effector memory CD45RA+ cells excluded. Repertoires were generated with immunoSEQ multiplex PCR, while TCRdb's copy carries only in-frame clones and drops some. This sample carries approximately 1.9 million clones, 80% to 95% of them seen once, and the ten largest clones take around 1.8%. The sequenced material came from naive CD8+ T cells from PBMCs. The receptors were gathered from a man younger than 35 in good health. Some clones in this sample may be carry-over from other donors' samples.

The CDR3 sequence is CASSLDHGQKSFEKLFF. The CDR3 DNA reads as TGTGCCAGCAGCTTAGATCACGGACAGAAGAGTTTTGAAAAACTGTTTTTT. The chain carries TRBV7-2 and TRBJ1-4; D possibly corresponds to TRBD1 (6 bases). This CDR3 spans 17 amino acids. Per germline, CDR1 SGHTA and CDR2 FQGNSA. Trimming removed 1 base at V and 7 bases at J, with 19 bases between.

CDR3 loop: CASSLTAGRDRSSYNEQFF. The CDR3 DNA follows: TGTGCCAGCAGCTTGACGGCGGGCCGGGATCGAAGCTCCTACAATGAGCAGTTCTTC. The chain is built from TRBV7-6 and TRBJ2-1; maybe TRBD2 (5 bases). The CDR3 is made up of 19 amino acids. V was cut by 3 bases and J by 0 bases, with 21 bases left in between. Germline V gives CDR1 SGHVS, CDR2 FNYEAQ.

The genes are TRBV27 and TRBJ2-7; D is possibly TRBD2 (6 bases). CDR1 is MNHEY and CDR2 is SMNVEV in the germline V gene (reference sequence). The CDR3 spans 14 residues. V was pared by 3 bases and J by 1 base, with 10 bases between. The CDR3 DNA is TGTGCCAGCAGTTTGGTAGCGGAATCCTACGAGCAGTACTTC. Encoded protein: CASSLVAESYEQYF.

The chain combines TRBV7-6 with TRBJ2-5, with D unclear. V lost 1 base, J lost 5 bases, and 8 bases lay in between. CDR1 is SGHVS and CDR2 is FNYEAQ in the germline V gene. The CDR3 covers 13 residues. The CDR3: CASSLGYTETQYF. The CDR3, as DNA: TGTGCCAGCAGCTTAGGATATACGGAGACCCAGTACTTC.

The chain has TRBV29-1 and TRBJ2-7, with unresolved D. The ends were cut back, 5 bases at V and 5 bases at J, with 16 bases in the middle. The CDR3 is 13 residues long. Germline CDR1 is SQVTM and CDR2 is ANQGSEA. DNA for the CDR3: TGCAGCGTTTGGAAGCCGCAGTGGGACGAGCAGTACTTC. It is translated as CSVWKPQWDEQYF.

Concerning this clone: Other DNA sequences in the sample encode the same CDR3. This chain connects TRBV9 to TRBJ2-1; D is uncertain. The CDR3 contains 12 residues. V gave up 2 bases and J gave up 5 bases, with 5 bases separating them. The germline gives CDR1 SGDLS, CDR2 YYNGEE. The CDR3 protein is CASSVRDNEQFF. The CDR3 DNA is TGTGCCAGCAGCGTCCGGGACAATGAGCAGTTCTTC.

The rearrangement uses TRBV11-3 and TRBJ2-5; the match to TRBD1 covers 7 bases. CDR1 is SGHNT and CDR2 is YENEEA in the germline V gene. CDR3 length: 16 amino acids. Unmatched junction bases numbered 13, after V lost 4 bases and J lost 5 bases. This CDR3 is CASSSDRQGFGETQYF. Written as DNA, the CDR3 is TGTGCCAGCAGCTCGGATCGACAGGGATTTGGTGAGACCCAGTACTTC.

The chain links TRBV27 to TRBJ1-2, with D hard to call. V lost 7 bases and J 8 bases, leaving 14 bases between the germline ends. CDR1 and CDR2 from the germline V gene are MNHEY and SMNVEV (reference sequence). The CDR3 is made up of 12 amino acids. DNA for the CDR3: TGTGCCAGCACGGCAGGCCTAGGAGGCTACACCTTC. Protein sequence: CASTAGLGGYTF.

This clone is a singleton in its sample. The J gene is TRBJ2-2, the V gene TRBV19; 8 bases map to TRBD1. CDR1 is LNHDA and CDR2 is SQIVND in the germline V gene (reference sequence). V gave up 6 bases and J gave up 5 bases; unmatched junction bases: 8. This CDR3 contains 15 residues. This CDR3 is CASSSRGLGTGELFF. CDR3 nucleotide sequence: TGTGCCAGTAGCTCCAGGGGGCTAGGGACCGGGGAGCTGTTTTTT.

The CDR3 region is CASSIARGLAGGPFAGELFF. DNA of the CDR3: TGTGCCAGTAGTATCGCTCGGGGGCTAGCGGGAGGGCCGTTCGCCGGGGAGCTGTTTTTT. The chain employs TRBV19 and TRBJ2-2, with 12 bases fitting TRBD2. Unmatched junction bases numbered 17, after V lost 3 bases and J lost 6 bases. Germline CDR1 LNHDA, CDR2 SQIVND (reference sequence). CDR3 length: 20 amino acids.

This clone was observed once. This chain joins TRBV11-2 and TRBJ2-2; D is possibly TRBD1 or TRBD2 (5 bases each). Looked up from germline, CDR1 is SGHAT and CDR2 is FQNNGV. Trimming shortened V by 7 bases and J by 2 bases, and 11 bases separated the two germline ends. CDR3 length: 14 amino acids. CDR3 in DNA: TGTGCCAGCAAGGGGCGGGCAAACACCGGGGAGCTGTTTTTT. This sequence encodes CASKGRANTGELFF.

The rearrangement links TRBV6-1 to TRBJ1-1, with unresolved D. Germline V lookup: CDR1 MNHNS, CDR2 SASEGT. V lost 8 bases and J lost 8, with 15 bases in between. The CDR3 runs to 12 residues. CDR3 coding DNA: TGTGCCAGCTCGGCGAGGAACCTCGAAGCTTTCTTT. As protein: CASSARNLEAFF.

This chain uses TRBV7-8 with TRBJ2-3; 7 bases are shared with TRBD2. V dropped 8 bases and J dropped 0; count of bases not matched to a gene: 23. Germline CDR1 SGHVS, CDR2 FQNEAQ. The length of the CDR3 is 20 residues. CDR3 coding DNA: TGTGCCAGCGCCAATCCCCGGGACTATCTAGGAGGAAAGAGCACAGATACGCAGTATTTT. Its translation is CASANPRDYLGGKSTDTQYF.

The V call is TRBV7-9, the J call TRBJ1-2; a weak D match, TRBD1 (6 bases). CDR1 SEHNR and CDR2 FQNEAQ come from the germline V gene (reference sequence). This CDR3 contains 18 residues. The V end lost 5 bases, the J end lost 6 bases, and 28 bases lay between the germline ends. The CDR3: CASSTSGHLSTRIDGYTF. For the CDR3, the DNA is TGTGCCAGCAGCACCTCGGGACACCTCTCTACCCGAATAGATGGCTACACCTTC.

CDR3 DNA: TGTGCCACCAGCGGGGTAAGGGGTGGCTACACCTTC. Its protein is CATSGVRGGYTF. V and J are TRBV15 and TRBJ1-2, with D possibly TRBD1 on 5 matching bases. Trimming stripped 5 bases from V and 7 bases from J, with 11 bases between. CDR1 and CDR2 (germline): LNHNV, YYDKDF (reference sequence). The CDR3 runs 12 residues.

This clone was detected only a few times. It may be a read error: a sequence one base away is much more abundant. Other DNA sequences from this sample encode an identical CDR3 as well. The V gene is TRBV7-9, the J gene TRBJ1-1; no reliable D call. V was cut by 1 base and J by 4 bases, with 4 bases left in between. Germline V lookup: CDR1 SEHNR, CDR2 FQNEAQ (reference sequence). The CDR3 loop spans 12 amino acids. The DNA of the CDR3 is TGTGCCAGCAGCTTAGGGACCACTGAAGCTTTCTTT. Residues: CASSLGTTEAFF. The full variable domain, with the rest looked up from reference TRBV7-9 and TRBJ1-1, is DTGVSQNPRHKITKRGQNVTFRCDPISEHNRLYWYRQTLGQGPEFLTYFQNEAQLEKSRLLSDRFSAERPKGSFSTLEIQRTEQGDSAMYLCASSLGTTEAFFGQGTRLTVV.

This chain connects TRBV15 to TRBJ2-7; no clear D. Per germline, CDR1 LNHNV and CDR2 YYDKDF (reference sequence). The CDR3 contains 11 residues. V was trimmed by 7 bases and J by 2 bases, leaving 6 bases between them. The CDR3 DNA follows: TGTGCCACCACCAATACCTACGAGCAGTACTTC. Amino acid sequence: CATTNTYEQYF.

To note about this clone: At the DNA level, this CDR3 is encoded by other sequences in the same sample as well. The genes are TRBV7-9 and TRBJ1-5, with a weak D call TRBD1 (5 bases). Germline CDR1 is SEHNR and CDR2 is FQNEAQ (reference sequence). V lost 1 base, J lost 4 bases, and 8 bases lay in between. The CDR3 runs 14 residues. The CDR3: CASSLGGLNQPQHF. CDR3 bases: TGTGCCAGCAGCTTAGGGGGGTTGAATCAGCCCCAGCATTTT.

The chain recombines TRBV29-1 with TRBJ2-7; maybe TRBD1 (6 bases). Germline lookup yields CDR1 SQVTM and CDR2 ANQGSEA. The CDR3 is 13 amino acids. The CDR3 coding sequence is TGCAGTGGACCCGGGACACCCTCCTACGAGCAGTACTTC. Translation: CSGPGTPSYEQYF.

The chain uses TRBV28 and TRBJ2-7; 10 positions agree with TRBD2. After removal of 8 bases from V and 3 bases from J, the junction contained 22 bases not matched to a gene. Looked up from germline, CDR1 is MDHEN and CDR2 is SYDVKM. The CDR3 has 19 amino acids. The CDR3 sequence: CASGALYLGTSETNYEQYF. In DNA, the CDR3 is TGTGCCAGCGGCGCTTTGTACCTGGGGACTAGCGAAACGAACTACGAGCAGTACTTC.

The genes are TRBV28 and TRBJ2-2, with a weak D call TRBD2 (5 bases). There are 19 residues in the CDR3. Germline CDR1 MDHEN, CDR2 SYDVKM. V shed 1 base and J shed 2 bases, with 20 bases lying between them. Written as DNA, the CDR3 is TGTGCCAGCAGTTTATCGGAGGATGGACTGGGAAGAAACACCGGGGAGCTGTTTTTT. It yields the protein CASSLSEDGLGRNTGELFF.

This chain uses TRBV6-5 with TRBJ1-1; maybe TRBD1 (5 bases). The CDR3 length is 13 residues. Germline-derived CDR1 and CDR2 are MNHEY and SVGAGI. V lost 5 bases to trimming and J lost 7 bases, with 14 bases between them. CDR3 protein: CASSPPGRVEAFF. In nucleotides, the CDR3 is TGTGCCAGCAGTCCGCCCGGCAGGGTTGAAGCTTTCTTT.

The gene calls are TRBV7-3 and TRBJ2-3, with TRBD2 identical over 15 bases. Germline V gives CDR1 SGHTA, CDR2 FQGTGA. The CDR3 runs to 15 residues. Trimming cost V 4 bases and J 5 bases; bases outside gene matches: 1. CDR3 bases: TGTGCCAGCAGCTGGGGACTAGCGGGAGGAGATACGCAGTATTTT. Its protein is CASSWGLAGGDTQYF. The variable domain in full, with the rest retrieved from reference TRBV7-3 and TRBJ2-3, is GAGVSQTPSNKVTEKGKYVELRCDPISGHTALYWYRQSLGQGPEFLIYFQGTGAADDSGLPNDRFFAVRPEGSVSTLKIQRTERGDSAVYLCASSWGLAGGDTQYFGPGTRLTVL.

The chain couples TRBV13 to TRBJ2-1; the D gene is possibly TRBD1 (5 bases). V lost 3 bases, J lost 0 bases, and 18 bases lay in between. Germline V CDR1 and CDR2: PRHDT, FYEKMQ (reference sequence). The CDR3 is 18 residues long. The CDR3 here is CASSFPSGAKSSYNEQFF. CDR3 nucleotide sequence: TGTGCCAGCAGCTTCCCCTCTGGGGCGAAGAGCTCCTACAATGAGCAGTTCTTC.

The J gene is TRBJ1-5, the V gene TRBV7-8; D may be TRBD1 (6 bases). The CDR3 runs to 16 residues. V was pared by 5 bases and J by 0 bases, with 14 bases between. Per germline, CDR1 SGHVS and CDR2 FQNEAQ. CDR3 region: CASSRGAGYSNQPQHF. For the CDR3, the DNA is TGTGCCAGCAGCAGGGGGGCCGGATATAGCAATCAGCCCCAGCATTTT. The variable domain in full, completed from reference TRBV7-8 and TRBJ1-5, reads GAGVSQSPRYKVAKRGQDVALRCDPISGHVSLFWYQQALGQGPEFLTYFQNEAQLDKSGLPSDRFFAERPEGSVSTLKIQRTQQEDSAVYLCASSRGAGYSNQPQHFGDGTRLSIL.

The chain combines TRBV13 with TRBJ2-2; D is undetermined. V lost 1 base and J lost 5, with 11 bases in between. In germline, CDR1 is PRHDT, CDR2 FYEKMQ (reference sequence). The CDR3 sequence is 15 residues long. CDR3 bases: TGTGCCAGCAGCTTAGTCGGCAGAACGACCGGGGAGCTGTTTTTT. This codes for CASSLVGRTTGELFF.

This clone was recorded once. The chain links TRBV4-1 to TRBJ2-1; TRBD1 aligns across 7 bases. The J segment lost 4 bases and the V segment lost 0 bases, leaving 3 bases of the junction unmatched. The CDR3 totals 15 residues. Germline CDR1 MGHRA, CDR2 YSYEKL. The CDR3 spells CASSQDPGQYNEQFF. In DNA, the CDR3 is TGCGCCAGCAGCCAAGACCCGGGACAGTACAATGAGCAGTTCTTC.

J is TRBJ1-2 and V is TRBV28; D possibly corresponds to TRBD1 (6 bases). The germline V gene encodes CDR1 MDHEN and CDR2 SYDVKM. CDR3 size: 19 residues. Trimming cost V 2 bases and J 0 bases, with 22 bases left between them. The CDR3 DNA sequence: TGTGCCAGCAGTTTACAGGGGTCTGGGGGCAGCAGCGCTAACTATGGCTACACCTTC. Translating gives CASSLQGSGGSSANYGYTF.